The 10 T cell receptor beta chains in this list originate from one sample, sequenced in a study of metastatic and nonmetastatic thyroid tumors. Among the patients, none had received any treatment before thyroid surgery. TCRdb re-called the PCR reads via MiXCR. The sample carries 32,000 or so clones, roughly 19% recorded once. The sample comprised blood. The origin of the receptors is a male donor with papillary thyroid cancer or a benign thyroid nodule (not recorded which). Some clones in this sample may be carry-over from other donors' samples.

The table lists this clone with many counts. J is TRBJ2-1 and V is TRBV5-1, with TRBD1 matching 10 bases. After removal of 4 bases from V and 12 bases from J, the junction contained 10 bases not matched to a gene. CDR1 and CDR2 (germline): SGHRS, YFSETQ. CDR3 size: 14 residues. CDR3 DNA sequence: TGCGCCAGCAGCAAAGGGACAGGGGATTTAGTGCAGTTCTTC. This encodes CASSKGTGDLVQFF.

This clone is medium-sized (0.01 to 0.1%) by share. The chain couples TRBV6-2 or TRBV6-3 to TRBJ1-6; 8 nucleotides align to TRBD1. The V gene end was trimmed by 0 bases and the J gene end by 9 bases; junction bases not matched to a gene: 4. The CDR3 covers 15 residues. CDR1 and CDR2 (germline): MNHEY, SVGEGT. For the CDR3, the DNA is TGTGCCAGCAGTTACTCGACAGGGGTGGGTTCACCCCTCCACTTT. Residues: CASSYSTGVGSPLHF.

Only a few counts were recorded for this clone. The CDR3 DNA sequence: TGTGCCAGCAGTTTTGAACTAGCGGGAGTGCTCTACAATGAGCAGTTCTTC. Its protein product is CASSFELAGVLYNEQFF. The chain joins TRBV27 to TRBJ2-1, with 11 bases identical to TRBD2. V was pared by 3 bases and J by 3 bases, with 7 bases of the junction left unmatched. Germline V gene sequence: CDR1 MNHEY, CDR2 SMNVEV (reference sequence). CDR3 length: 17 residues.

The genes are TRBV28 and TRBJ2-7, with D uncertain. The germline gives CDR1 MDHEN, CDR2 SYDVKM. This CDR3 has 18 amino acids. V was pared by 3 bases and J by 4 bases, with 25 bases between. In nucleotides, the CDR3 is TGTGCCAGCAGTTTTCTATCGGTCGTACGGCAGTTCGAATACGAGCAGTACTTC. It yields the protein CASSFLSVVRQFEYEQYF.

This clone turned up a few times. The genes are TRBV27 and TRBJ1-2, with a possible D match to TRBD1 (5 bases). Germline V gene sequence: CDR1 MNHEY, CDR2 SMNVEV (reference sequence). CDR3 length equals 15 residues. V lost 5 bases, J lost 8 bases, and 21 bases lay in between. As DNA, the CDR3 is TGTGCCAGCAGTGGTCCACAGGAAGGGTGGGAGGGCTACACCTTC. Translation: CASSGPQEGWEGYTF.

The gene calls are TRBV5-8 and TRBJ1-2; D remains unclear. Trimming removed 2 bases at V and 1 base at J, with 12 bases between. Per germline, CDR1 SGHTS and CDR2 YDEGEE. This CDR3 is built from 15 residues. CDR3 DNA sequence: TGTGCCAGCAGCTTCCGGGGTCCTTTTAACTATGGCTACACCTTC. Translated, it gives CASSFRGPFNYGYTF.

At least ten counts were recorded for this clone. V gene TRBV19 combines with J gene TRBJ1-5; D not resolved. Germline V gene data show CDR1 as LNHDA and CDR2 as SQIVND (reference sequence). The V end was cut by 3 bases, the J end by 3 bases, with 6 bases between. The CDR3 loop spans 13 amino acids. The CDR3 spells CASSMGYNQPQHF. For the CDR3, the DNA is TGTGCCAGTAGTATGGGTTACAATCAGCCCCAGCATTTT.

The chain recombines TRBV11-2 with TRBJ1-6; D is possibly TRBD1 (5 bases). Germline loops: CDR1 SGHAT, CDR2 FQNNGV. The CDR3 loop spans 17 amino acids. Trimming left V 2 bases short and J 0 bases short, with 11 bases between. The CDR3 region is CASSLLGTSSYNSPLHF. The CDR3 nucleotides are TGTGCCAGCAGCTTATTGGGGACCAGCTCCTATAATTCACCCCTCCACTTT.

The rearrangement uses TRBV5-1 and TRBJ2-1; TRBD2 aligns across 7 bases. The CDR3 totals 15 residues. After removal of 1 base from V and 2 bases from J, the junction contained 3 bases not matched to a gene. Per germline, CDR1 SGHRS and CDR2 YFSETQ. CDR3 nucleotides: TGCGCCAGCAGCTTGTCTGGGGGGGCCTACAATGAGCAGTTCTTC. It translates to CASSLSGGAYNEQFF.

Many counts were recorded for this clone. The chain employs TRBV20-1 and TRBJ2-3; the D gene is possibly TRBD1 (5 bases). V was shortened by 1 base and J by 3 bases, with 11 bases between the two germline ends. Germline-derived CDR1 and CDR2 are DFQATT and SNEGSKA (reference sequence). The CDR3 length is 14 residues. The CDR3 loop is CSARVGAGTDTQYF. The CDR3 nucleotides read TGCAGTGCTAGAGTAGGGGCAGGGACAGATACGCAGTATTTT.